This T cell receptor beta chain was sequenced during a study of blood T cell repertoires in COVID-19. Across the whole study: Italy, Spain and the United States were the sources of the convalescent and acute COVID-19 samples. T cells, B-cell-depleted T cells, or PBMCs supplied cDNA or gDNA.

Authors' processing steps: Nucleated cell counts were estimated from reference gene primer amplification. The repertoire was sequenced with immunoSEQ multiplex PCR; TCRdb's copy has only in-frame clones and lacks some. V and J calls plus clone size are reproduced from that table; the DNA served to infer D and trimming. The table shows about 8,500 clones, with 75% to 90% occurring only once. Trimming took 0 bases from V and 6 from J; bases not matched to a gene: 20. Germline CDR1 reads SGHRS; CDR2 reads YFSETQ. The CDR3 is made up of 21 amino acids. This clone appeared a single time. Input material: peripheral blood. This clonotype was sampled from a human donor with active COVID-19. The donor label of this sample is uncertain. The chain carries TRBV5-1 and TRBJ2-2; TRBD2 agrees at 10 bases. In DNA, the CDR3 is TGCGCCAGCAGCTTGGAAGGCAGGGGGCGGCTAGCGGGAGTCCTCGCCGGGGAGCTGTTTTTT. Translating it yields CASSLEGRGRLAGVLAGELFF.